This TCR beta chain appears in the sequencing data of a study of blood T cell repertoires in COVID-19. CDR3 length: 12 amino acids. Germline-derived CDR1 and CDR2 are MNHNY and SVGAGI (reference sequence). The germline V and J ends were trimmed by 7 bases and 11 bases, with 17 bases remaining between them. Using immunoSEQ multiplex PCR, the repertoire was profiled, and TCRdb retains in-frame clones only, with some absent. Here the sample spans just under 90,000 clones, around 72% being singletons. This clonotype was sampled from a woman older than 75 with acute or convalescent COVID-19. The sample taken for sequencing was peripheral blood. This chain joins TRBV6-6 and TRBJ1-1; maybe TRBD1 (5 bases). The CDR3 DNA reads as TGTGCCAGCATTCAGGGTGGAGGGCGGGCTTTCTTT. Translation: CASIQGGGRAFF.